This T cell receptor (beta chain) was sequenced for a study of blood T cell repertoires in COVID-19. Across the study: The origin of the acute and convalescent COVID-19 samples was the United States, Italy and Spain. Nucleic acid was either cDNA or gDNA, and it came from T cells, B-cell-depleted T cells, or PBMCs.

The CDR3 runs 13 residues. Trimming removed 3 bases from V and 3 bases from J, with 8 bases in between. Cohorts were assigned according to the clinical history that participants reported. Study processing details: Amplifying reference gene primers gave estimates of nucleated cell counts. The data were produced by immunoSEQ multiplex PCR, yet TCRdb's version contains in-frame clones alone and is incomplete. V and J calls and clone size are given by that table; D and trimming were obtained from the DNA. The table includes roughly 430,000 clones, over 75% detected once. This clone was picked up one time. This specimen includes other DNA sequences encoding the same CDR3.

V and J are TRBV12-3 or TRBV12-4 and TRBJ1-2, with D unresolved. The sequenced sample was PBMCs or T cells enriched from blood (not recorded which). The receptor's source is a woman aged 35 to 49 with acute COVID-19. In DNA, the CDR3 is TGTGCCAGCAGTTTTACTGGAGACTATGGCTACACCTTC. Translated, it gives CASSFTGDYGYTF.